The clone carrying this T cell receptor beta chain was counted a few times. This sample was taken from a study of T-cell memory formation after mild COVID-19. Each CDR3 protein gets one entry after TCRdb re-called the 5' RACE reads with MiXCR. The sample records 40,000 to 60,000 distinct CDR3 sequences, around 7.3% being singletons. The CDR3 is made up of 14 amino acids. Trimming took 6 bases from V and 8 from J, leaving 19 bases between them. This receptor was taken from a man between 18 and 35 years old who had mild COVID-19 (a few samples of this study predate the infection). Cell type and time point are not known. The rearrangement uses TRBV12-3 or TRBV12-4 and TRBJ1-2; D gene unclear. The specimen sequenced was PBMCs or a T cell subset sorted from them (not recorded which). Written as DNA, the CDR3 is TGTGCCAGCAGGGCCGCTTCGACGGAGTGGGGCTACACCTTC. Encoded protein: CASRAASTEWGYTF.